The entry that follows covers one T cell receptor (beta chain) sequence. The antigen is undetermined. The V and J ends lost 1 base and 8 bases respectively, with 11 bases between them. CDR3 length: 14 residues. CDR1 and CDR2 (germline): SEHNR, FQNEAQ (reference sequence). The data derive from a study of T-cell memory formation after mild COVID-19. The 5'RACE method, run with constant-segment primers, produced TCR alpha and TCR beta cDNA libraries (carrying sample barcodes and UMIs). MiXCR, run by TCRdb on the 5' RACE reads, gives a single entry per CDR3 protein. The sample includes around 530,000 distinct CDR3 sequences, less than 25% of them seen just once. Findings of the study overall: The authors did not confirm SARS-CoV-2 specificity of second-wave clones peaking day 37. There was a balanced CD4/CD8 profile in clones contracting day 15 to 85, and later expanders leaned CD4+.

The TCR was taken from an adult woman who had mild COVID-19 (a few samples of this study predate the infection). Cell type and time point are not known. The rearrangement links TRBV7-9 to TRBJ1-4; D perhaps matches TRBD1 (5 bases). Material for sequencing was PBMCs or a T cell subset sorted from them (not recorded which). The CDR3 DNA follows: TGTGCCAGCAGCTTAGGGGGCACACGGGAAAAACTGTTTTTT. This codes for CASSLGGTREKLFF.